The 27 T cell receptor beta chains below were found in one sample sequenced in a study of OX40 agonist ivuxolimab in advanced cancers. TCRdb keeps only in-frame clones here, not all; method: immunoSEQ multiplex PCR. Of approximately 59,000 clones listed, 75% to 90% are singletons. The starting material was CD4+ or CD8+ T cells sorted from blood, obtained in a trial of the OX40 agonist ivuxolimab. The receptors were gathered from an adult with an advanced solid tumor such as melanoma, head and neck, liver or kidney cancer.

The chain couples TRBV10-3 to TRBJ1-2; a weak D match, TRBD1 (5 bases). Germline CDR1 ENHRY, CDR2 SYGVKD. There are 15 residues in the CDR3. The germline V and J ends were trimmed by 3 bases and 2 bases, with 13 bases remaining between them. The CDR3 protein is CAISEPAGPNYGYTF. CDR3 nucleotides: TGTGCCATCAGTGAACCGGCAGGGCCCAACTATGGCTACACCTTC.

The chain couples TRBV15 to TRBJ2-5, with 8 bases aligning to TRBD2. J lost 5 bases, V lost 4 bases, and 9 bases had no gene match. The germline CDR1 and CDR2 sequences are LNHNV and YYDKDF (reference sequence). CDR3 length: 15 residues. DNA for the CDR3: TGTGCCACCAGCATTAATCCGGGGGGGCGGGAGACCCAGTACTTC. This translates into CATSINPGGRETQYF.

The chain has TRBV7-7 and TRBJ2-1; D call uncertain. The CDR3 runs to 13 residues. Trimming shortened V by 3 bases and J by 5 bases, and 8 bases separated the two germline ends. CDR1 is SSHAT and CDR2 is FNYEAQ in the germline V gene (reference sequence). CDR3 DNA sequence: TGTGCCAGCAGCTTTCTACCGGACAATGAGCAGTTCTTC. Protein product: CASSFLPDNEQFF.

This clone was observed a handful of times. The rearrangement uses TRBV2 and TRBJ1-1; possibly TRBD1 for D (6 bases). The CDR3 covers 14 residues. The V end was cut by 5 bases, the J end by 0 bases, with 10 bases between. Germline CDR1 SNHLY, CDR2 FYNNEI. CDR3 coding DNA: TGTGCCAGCAGTACCCAGGGGATGAACACTGAAGCTTTCTTT. Its protein product is CASSTQGMNTEAFF.

The V and J genes are TRBV5-4 and TRBJ1-2; 9 bases fit TRBD1. The CDR3 covers 15 residues. The V and J ends lost 0 bases and 7 bases, in that order; junction bases with no gene match: 7. Germline CDR1 SGHNT, CDR2 YYREEE (reference sequence). The CDR3 protein is CASSLDGQGTGGYTF. DNA for the CDR3: TGTGCCAGCAGCTTGGACGGACAGGGGACGGGTGGCTACACCTTC.

The V call is TRBV5-4, the J call TRBJ1-1; 9 bases map to TRBD1. The CDR3 consists of 15 residues. Germline V gene data show CDR1 as SGHNT and CDR2 as YYREEE (reference sequence). Losses at the gene ends were 0 bases for V and 6 bases for J; bases not matched to a gene: 6. CDR3 residues: CASSLGGQGFAEAFF. In DNA, the CDR3 is TGTGCCAGCAGCTTGGGGGGACAGGGATTTGCTGAAGCTTTCTTT.

The genes are TRBV6-1 and TRBJ2-3; 10 bases agree with TRBD1. V shed 2 bases and J 4 bases; nucleotides not matched to a gene: 12. The germline V gene encodes CDR1 MNHNS and CDR2 SASEGT. The CDR3 covers 18 residues. In nucleotides, the CDR3 is TGTGCCAGCAGTGAAAACTTGGCGGGACAGGGGTACGCAGATACGCAGTATTTT. Translated: CASSENLAGQGYADTQYF.

The chain joins TRBV5-1 to TRBJ2-5; tentative D call: TRBD2 (5 bases). With 6 bases removed from V and 2 bases from J, the gap between germline ends came to 14 bases. Germline V gene lookup returns CDR1 SGHRS and CDR2 YFSETQ. There are 14 residues in the CDR3. This CDR3 is CASTFTGGQETQYF. The DNA of the CDR3 is TGCGCCAGCACTTTTACGGGCGGGCAAGAGACCCAGTACTTC.

For the CDR3, the DNA is TGCGCCAGCAGCCCGGAACAGGGGGGACCCTACGAGCAGTACTTC. Its protein product is CASSPEQGGPYEQYF. The chain is built from TRBV5-1 and TRBJ2-7; 8 nucleotides line up with TRBD1. Per germline, CDR1 SGHRS and CDR2 YFSETQ. V lost 4 bases, J lost 2 bases, and 8 bases stayed unmatched. This CDR3 comprises 15 residues.

The rearrangement joins TRBV28 to TRBJ1-2; TRBD1 matches at 7 bases. Germline lookup yields CDR1 MDHEN and CDR2 SYDVKM. CDR3 length: 13 residues. The V and J ends lost 9 bases and 4 bases, in that order; junction bases with no gene match: 8. Here the CDR3 DNA reads TGTGCCAGTTCAGACAGGGCGGGCTATGGCTACACCTTC. This sequence encodes CASSDRAGYGYTF.

V gene TRBV10-3 combines with J gene TRBJ2-2; either TRBD1 or TRBD2 may supply D (5 bases each). V lost 4 bases and J 4 bases, leaving 13 bases between the germline ends. The CDR3 totals 15 residues. The V gene's germline CDR1 is ENHRY and CDR2 SYGVKD. In DNA, the CDR3 is TGTGCCATCAGTGGTGGGGGTTCGGGCACCGGGGAGCTGTTTTTT. This sequence encodes CAISGGGSGTGELFF.

The chain links TRBV11-3 to TRBJ1-1; D might be TRBD1 (5 bases). The CDR3 has 17 amino acids. V was clipped by 0 bases and J by 4 bases, with 18 bases between them. Germline loops: CDR1 SGHNT, CDR2 YENEEA. DNA for the CDR3: TGTGCCAGCAGCTTAGATCTTTCCCTGGGGCCAGCCACTGAAGCTTTCTTT. It specifies CASSLDLSLGPATEAFF.

This chain uses TRBV25-1 with TRBJ2-6; TRBD1 or TRBD2 may be the D gene (6 bases each). Trimming pared 6 bases from V and 1 base from J, leaving 16 bases between. Germline CDR1 reads MGHDK; CDR2 reads SYGVNS. This CDR3 spans 17 amino acids. The CDR3 DNA sequence: TGTGCCAGCAGCGCCATGGGGGGCGCGTCTGGGGCCAACGTCCTGACTTTC. This encodes CASSAMGGASGANVLTF.

This chain uses TRBV7-3 with TRBJ2-1; no definite D call. Trimming cost V 4 bases and J 7 bases, with 11 bases left between them. CDR3 length: 13 amino acids. In germline, CDR1 is SGHTA, CDR2 FQGTGA. CDR3 sequence reads: CASSSAQRNEQFF. In DNA form, the CDR3 reads TGTGCCAGCAGCTCAGCGCAGAGGAATGAGCAGTTCTTC.

This chain connects TRBV4-1 to TRBJ1-5, with a weak D call TRBD1 (6 bases). CDR1 and CDR2 (germline): MGHRA, YSYEKL. Trimming cost V 1 base and J 5 bases, with 15 bases left between them. This CDR3 comprises 16 residues. The CDR3 sequence is CASSQVGGSGDQPQHF. In DNA, the CDR3 is TGCGCCAGCAGCCAAGTCGGTGGGTCAGGGGATCAGCCCCAGCATTTT.

The chain links TRBV4-1 to TRBJ1-4; D is uncertain. The CDR3 is 17 amino acids. From germline, CDR1 is MGHRA and CDR2 YSYEKL. V was clipped by 2 bases and J by 5 bases, with 18 bases between them. This chain's CDR3 is CASSQNRGGPGNEKLFF. The DNA of the CDR3 is TGCGCCAGCAGCCAAAACCGTGGAGGGCCTGGAAATGAAAAACTGTTTTTT.

V and J are TRBV6-1 and TRBJ2-5; 7 bases align to TRBD1. This CDR3 spans 15 amino acids. The ends lost 5 bases at V and 5 bases at J; junction bases unmatched: 11. Germline loops: CDR1 MNHNS, CDR2 SASEGT. CDR3 bases: TGTGCCAGCAGTCCAGGGACAGCGCTTGAGGAGACCCAGTACTTC. Translation gives CASSPGTALEETQYF.

This chain links TRBV29-1 with TRBJ1-1, with D uncertain. The CDR3 spans 11 residues. CDR1 is SQVTM, CDR2 ANQGSEA, per germline. V was shortened by 7 bases and J by 6 bases, with 12 bases between the two germline ends. CDR3 in amino acids: CSGQEVAEAFF. CDR3 sequence (DNA): TGCAGCGGGCAGGAGGTTGCTGAAGCTTTCTTT.

J is TRBJ1-2 and V is TRBV29-1; 10 bases match TRBD1. The CDR3 covers 13 residues. The trim removed 5 bases at V and 7 bases at J, leaving 7 bases unmatched. Germline CDR1 and CDR2: SQVTM and ANQGSEA. CDR3 DNA sequence: TGCAGCGTTACGGGACAGGGGTGGTCTGGCTACACCTTC. Its protein is CSVTGQGWSGYTF.

This clone was found a few times. The V call is TRBV6-5, the J call TRBJ1-5; D uncertain. The CDR3 is made up of 13 amino acids. Trimming pared 2 bases from V and 9 bases from J, leaving 11 bases between. Germline assignment: CDR1 MNHEY and CDR2 SVGAGI. The CDR3 reads CASSYGRRRPQHF. The CDR3 DNA follows: TGTGCCAGCAGTTACGGGCGGCGGCGGCCCCAGCATTTT.

This chain joins TRBV5-1 and TRBJ1-2; no reliable D call. V lost 0 bases and J lost 8, with 11 bases in between. CDR3 size: 13 residues. CDR1 and CDR2 (germline): SGHRS, YFSETQ. The CDR3 DNA reads TGCGCCAGCAGCTTGGTGTCGGAGGGCGGCTACACCTTC. It specifies CASSLVSEGGYTF.

The rearrangement joins TRBV21-1 to TRBJ1-1; no DNA check was done on the table's D call, TRBD1. TRBV21-1 is recorded as a pseudogene. CDR3 length equals 15 residues. Written as DNA, the CDR3 is TGTGCCAGCAGCAATAGGGACAGGGGTTGGTCTGAAGCTTTCTTT. Protein product: CASSNRDRGWSEAFF.

V usage is TRBV27 and J usage is TRBJ2-6; weak D call: TRBD2 (5 bases). Trimming shortened V by 2 bases and J by 1 base, and 6 bases separated the two germline ends. CDR3 length: 15 amino acids. Germline values: CDR1 MNHEY, CDR2 SMNVEV (reference sequence). CDR3: CASSLRESGANVLTF. The CDR3 DNA sequence: TGTGCCAGCAGTTTAAGGGAGTCTGGGGCCAACGTCCTGACTTTC.

The V and J genes are TRBV6-1 and TRBJ2-1; tentative D call: TRBD1 (6 bases). The CDR3 sequence is 14 residues long. The ends were cut back, 3 bases at V and 12 bases at J, with 18 bases in the middle. In germline, CDR1 is MNHNS, CDR2 SASEGT. The CDR3 loop reads CASSDSGTDRGQFF. The DNA for the CDR3 is TGTGCCAGCAGTGATTCCGGGACGGACAGAGGGCAGTTCTTC.

The J gene is TRBJ2-2, the V gene TRBV6-1, with 7 nucleotides matching TRBD1. The germline CDR1 and CDR2 sequences are MNHNS and SASEGT. Trimming at V came to 8 bases and at J to 4 bases, leaving 7 bases not matched to a gene. This CDR3 is built from 14 residues. In nucleotides, the CDR3 is TGTGCCAGCGGAACAGGGGTGAGCACCGGGGAGCTGTTTTTT. It yields the protein CASGTGVSTGELFF.

V and J are TRBV7-9 and TRBJ1-1; 7 nucleotides agree with TRBD1. Germline CDR1 and CDR2: SEHNR and FQNEAQ (reference sequence). Trimming removed 2 bases from V and 7 bases from J; junction bases left unmatched: 4. This CDR3 region has 13 residues. CDR3 residues: CASSLMRDSEAFF. The CDR3, as DNA: TGTGCCAGCAGCTTAATGCGGGACAGTGAAGCTTTCTTT.

The chain combines TRBV6-1 with TRBJ2-3; D might be TRBD2 (6 bases). The V end lost 7 bases, the J end lost 0 bases, and 14 bases lay between the germline ends. Germline V gene lookup returns CDR1 MNHNS and CDR2 SASEGT. The CDR3 spans 15 residues. The CDR3 reads CASTWTTISTDTQYF. Written as DNA, the CDR3 is TGTGCCAGCACCTGGACTACCATTAGCACAGATACGCAGTATTTT.